Detailed here is one T cell receptor (delta chain). This clone was seen only a few times. The specificity of this receptor is unknown. Per-base qualities were not stored, and no clone one base away is much larger. The CDR3 numbers 22 residues from cysteine through phenylalanine. The CDR3 DNA has 66 bases and is translated from base 1. As encoded in the germline V gene, CDR1 is TSWWSYY while CDR2 is QGS. Trimmed from V: 0 bases; trimmed from J: 0 bases; junction bases lacking a gene match: 8. Library construction relied on RT-PCR. The sample was run on an Illumina MiSeq. Via CATT, TCRdb reprocessed the public reads, and rows with identical DNA were then joined. The sample table records some 850 delta-chain clones; around 14% of these occur just once. The top ten clonotypes cover roughly a tenth of the sample. This record belongs to a study of gammadelta T cells in human blood (TCRdb year 2020). Study-wide findings and limitations: According to the study, polyclonal expansion of innate gamma-delta T cells right after birth appeared to be driven by microbial exposure.

Recombination joined TRDV1 with TRDJ3, with TRDD3 identical over 13 junction bases. Specimen: non-Vgamma9Vdelta2 gamma-delta T cells from fetal blood. The receptor was isolated from a human fetus. The CDR3 protein is CALGELKDWGIRCSWDTRQMFF. The sequence in DNA is TGTGCTCTTGGGGAACTAAAGGACTGGGGGATACGCTGCTCCTGGGACACCCGACAGATGTTTTTC.